Listed here are 17 T cell receptor beta chains from one sample, sequenced in a study of blood T cell repertoires in COVID-19. Data came from immunoSEQ multiplex PCR; TCRdb stores just in-frame clones and leaves some out. This sample yields some 140,000 clones, of which approximately 85% are seen a single time; around 0.63% belongs to the top ten. Sequenced material: peripheral blood. All receptors come from a man aged 55 to 70 with COVID-19, enrolled during active disease.

The chain employs TRBV19 and TRBJ2-1; the D is unclear. Per germline, CDR1 LNHDA and CDR2 SQIVND (reference sequence). This CDR3 spans 15 amino acids. Trimming removed 2 bases from V and 7 bases from J, with 15 bases in between. The CDR3 DNA reads as TGTGCCAGTAGTATATCGGCAGGTTTAAAGAATGAGCAGTTCTTC. This sequence encodes CASSISAGLKNEQFF. The full variable domain, its missing parts supplied by reference TRBV19 and TRBJ2-1, is DGGITQSPKYLFRKEGQNVTLSCEQNLNHDAMYWYRQDPGQGLRLIYYSQIVNDFQKGDIAEGYSVSREKKESFPLTVTSAQKNPTAFYLCASSISAGLKNEQFFGPGTRLTVL.

CDR3 protein: CASSTDRRSSGNTIYF. CDR3 in DNA: TGTGCCAGTAGTACCGACAGACGGAGCTCTGGAAACACCATATATTTT. The genes are TRBV19 and TRBJ1-3; D is possibly TRBD1 (5 bases). The germline V gene has CDR1 LNHDA and CDR2 SQIVND (reference sequence). The length of the CDR3 is 16 residues. The V end lost 4 bases, the J end lost 0 bases, and 13 bases lay between the germline ends.

The rearrangement joins TRBV5-6 to TRBJ2-3; a possible D gene is TRBD2 (5 bases). Germline V gives CDR1 SGHDT, CDR2 YYEEEE. The CDR3 has 15 amino acids. V lost 4 bases and J lost 6, with 18 bases in between. The CDR3 is CASSLGGASSDTQYF. CDR3 sequence (DNA): TGTGCCAGCAGCCTGGGTGGTGCTAGCAGCGATACGCAGTATTTT.

CDR3 nucleotide sequence: TGTGCCAGCAGCCAAGGACTAGCGGGGCTGAGTTCCTACGAGCAGTACTTC. Protein product: CASSQGLAGLSSYEQYF. The chain is built from TRBV3-1 (or the pseudogene TRBV3-2) and TRBJ2-7, with 11 bases that match TRBD2. The CDR3 spans 17 residues. Germline CDR1 is LGHDT and CDR2 is YNNKEL (reference sequence). Losses at the gene ends were 1 base for V and 1 base for J; bases not matched to a gene: 6.

The gene calls are TRBV10-3 and TRBJ1-1, with TRBD1 matching over 11 bases. V was clipped by 7 bases and J by 1 base; unmatched bases: 8. The CDR3 runs 16 residues. The V gene's germline CDR1 is ENHRY and CDR2 SYGVKD. For the CDR3, the DNA is TGTGCCATCACCGACTGGACAGGGGGCGGGAACACTGAAGCTTTCTTT. Translation: CAITDWTGGGNTEAFF.

The gene calls are TRBV6-2 or TRBV6-3 and TRBJ1-3, with 7 bases aligning to TRBD1. The V gene end was trimmed by 5 bases and the J gene end by 0 bases; junction bases not matched to a gene: 4. CDR1 and CDR2 (germline): MNHEY, SVGEGT. The CDR3 consists of 15 residues. The CDR3 loop reads CASSQRDSSGNTIYF. The CDR3, as DNA: TGTGCCAGCAGTCAACGGGACAGCTCTGGAAACACCATATATTTT.

CDR3 DNA: TGTGCCAGCAGCCTCCAAACCGGGACAGGGACTGGTGGCTACACCTTC. Translating it yields CASSLQTGTGTGGYTF. The rearrangement uses TRBV7-6 and TRBJ1-2; the match to TRBD1 covers 9 bases. Germline CDR1 reads SGHVS; CDR2 reads FNYEAQ. This CDR3 region has 16 residues. J was trimmed by 7 bases and V by 5 bases; bases with no gene match: 14.

This clone came up once. The chain couples TRBV5-1 to TRBJ1-4; D remains ambiguous. The CDR3 is 15 amino acids. V was shortened by 2 bases and J by 7 bases, with 15 bases between the two germline ends. In germline, CDR1 is SGHRS, CDR2 YFSETQ. The CDR3 here is CASSFVEPTAEKLFF. In nucleotides, the CDR3 is TGCGCCAGCAGCTTCGTGGAGCCTACGGCTGAAAAACTGTTTTTT.

The chain links TRBV19 to TRBJ1-4, with 7 bases that match TRBD1. The germline CDR1 and CDR2 sequences are LNHDA and SQIVND (reference sequence). V was clipped by 10 bases and J by 8 bases; unmatched bases: 19. The CDR3 extends over 16 amino acids. Here the CDR3 DNA reads TGTGCCACTCGATCCATTGGGACAGAATTAGGGGAAAAACTGTTTTTT. Translated, it gives CATRSIGTELGEKLFF.

The chain couples TRBV7-8 to TRBJ2-5; possibly TRBD1 for D (6 bases). There are 15 residues in the CDR3. Germline V gene data show CDR1 as SGHVS and CDR2 as FQNEAQ. V lost 0 bases, J lost 1 base, and 9 bases lay in between. The CDR3 reads CASSLARTAQETQYF. The CDR3 region has the DNA TGTGCCAGCAGCTTAGCGCGGACAGCCCAAGAGACCCAGTACTTC.

A single count supports this clone. This chain links TRBV11-3 with TRBJ1-1; 8 bases are shared with TRBD1. Germline values: CDR1 SGHNT, CDR2 YENEEA. V dropped 0 bases and J dropped 3; count of bases not matched to a gene: 3. This CDR3 spans 15 amino acids. Here the CDR3 DNA reads TGTGCCAGCAGCTTAGATGCGACAGGGGACACTGAAGCTTTCTTT. Translating it yields CASSLDATGDTEAFF.

This clone was recorded once. J is TRBJ2-1 and V is TRBV2; maybe TRBD2 (7 bases). This CDR3 is 17 amino acids long. V lost 6 bases and J 0 bases, leaving 18 bases between the germline ends. Germline CDR1 and CDR2: SNHLY and FYNNEI. CDR3 DNA: TGTGCCAGCAGCAAAGGGGGGGAGATGAGCTCCTACAATGAGCAGTTCTTC. Protein: CASSKGGEMSSYNEQFF.

The gene calls are TRBV6-1 and TRBJ1-5; 7 bases map to TRBD1. Trimming cost V 1 base and J 4 bases; bases outside gene matches: 7. Germline V gene sequence: CDR1 MNHNS, CDR2 SASEGT. The CDR3 is made up of 16 amino acids. The CDR3 nucleotides read TGTGCCAGCAGTGAAGAACCGGGACAGAGAAATCAGCCCCAGCATTTT. This encodes CASSEEPGQRNQPQHF.

The J gene is TRBJ2-3, the V gene TRBV19; 11 positions match TRBD2. Germline V CDR1 and CDR2: LNHDA, SQIVND (reference sequence). This CDR3 comprises 12 residues. Trimming at V came to 6 bases and at J to 10 bases, leaving 3 bases not matched to a gene. The CDR3: CASSVTSGAQYF. The CDR3 DNA sequence: TGTGCCAGTAGCGTGACTAGCGGGGCGCAGTATTTT.

The rearrangement uses TRBV7-2 and TRBJ1-5; 7 positions agree with TRBD1. This CDR3 region has 14 residues. The germline V gene encodes CDR1 SGHTA and CDR2 FQGNSA. Unmatched junction bases numbered 8, after V lost 5 bases and J lost 7 bases. The CDR3 DNA sequence: TGTGCCAGCAGCGACAGGACAGGATACCAGCCCCAGCATTTT. This codes for CASSDRTGYQPQHF.

The chain uses TRBV18 and TRBJ1-1; 10 nucleotides match TRBD1. Germline assignment: CDR1 KGHSH and CDR2 LQKENI. Unmatched junction bases numbered 9, after V lost 6 bases and J lost 5 bases. The CDR3 is made up of 15 amino acids. In nucleotides, the CDR3 is TGTGCCAGCTCGGGACAGGGGTCTTTGGGAACTGAAGCTTTCTTT. Protein sequence: CASSGQGSLGTEAFF.

The CDR3 region is CASSLSGRDEQFF. The DNA for the CDR3 is TGTGCCAGCAGTCTTAGCGGGAGAGATGAGCAGTTCTTC. The V and J genes are TRBV12-3 or TRBV12-4 and TRBJ2-1; TRBD2 matches at 9 bases. Trimming took 5 bases from V and 8 from J; bases not matched to a gene: 4. There are 13 residues in the CDR3.